This TCR beta chain came from a study of T cells in narcolepsy. The study, taken as a whole, reports: Autoreactive HCRT-specific and TRIB2-specific clonotypes were marked in same-patient CSF-versus-blood CD4+ comparisons.

Sequenced by immunoSEQ multiplex PCR; TCRdb stores in-frame clones only, minus some. This table has tens of thousands of clones, around 85% appearing once. The CDR3 is made up of 17 amino acids. Germline V gives CDR1 SGHTA, CDR2 FQGNSA. Trimming took off 1 base at V and 2 bases at J, with 17 bases between the two ends. With regard to this clone: Its antigen is as yet unknown.

The receptor's source is a human donor with narcolepsy. The rearrangement joins TRBV7-2 to TRBJ2-5; TRBD1 might be the D (6 bases). Specimen: CD45RA- memory CD4+ T cells from PBMCs. The CDR3 nucleotides read TGTGCCAGCAGCTTAGTCCCAGGCAGGGGAAAACAAGAGACCCAGTACTTC. Translating it yields CASSLVPGRGKQETQYF.